These 30 T cell receptor beta chains came from one sample sequenced in a study of OX40 agonist ivuxolimab in advanced cancers. This table comes from immunoSEQ multiplex PCR, and its TCRdb copy is limited to in-frame clones, with some not included. The sample contains about 60,000 clones, about 90% of which appear only once. The source material was CD4+ or CD8+ T cells sorted from blood, sampled in a trial of the OX40 agonist ivuxolimab. Source of these receptors: an adult with an advanced solid tumor such as melanoma, head and neck, liver or kidney cancer.

This chain joins TRBV27 and TRBJ1-2; the D gene is possibly TRBD1 (6 bases). CDR1 and CDR2 from the germline V gene are MNHEY and SMNVEV (reference sequence). The V end was cut by 7 bases, the J end by 3 bases, with 15 bases between. The CDR3 is 14 residues long. The CDR3 nucleotides are TGTGCCAGCACCCCGACAGGCCTCGACTATGGCTACACCTTC. Amino acids: CASTPTGLDYGYTF.

The rearrangement uses TRBV14 and TRBJ2-1; D is ambiguous. The CDR3 runs to 14 residues. The V gene's germline CDR1 is SGHDN and CDR2 FVKESK. Trimming took off 4 bases at V and 6 bases at J, with 13 bases between the two ends. CDR3 loop: CASSPRPGGNEQFF. The CDR3 DNA reads as TGTGCCAGCAGCCCCAGACCGGGCGGCAATGAGCAGTTCTTC.

J is TRBJ2-7 and V is TRBV7-9; possibly TRBD1 for D (5 bases). Per the germline V gene, CDR1 is SEHNR and CDR2 is FQNEAQ (reference sequence). Trimming pared 5 bases from V and 5 bases from J, leaving 10 bases between. The CDR3 covers 12 residues. The CDR3 region is CASSPDRDEQYF. The CDR3 DNA follows: TGTGCCAGCAGCCCCGACAGAGACGAGCAGTACTTC.

J is TRBJ2-7 and V is TRBV7-9, with unresolved D. This CDR3 has 14 amino acids. Germline loops: CDR1 SEHNR, CDR2 FQNEAQ (reference sequence). V dropped 5 bases and J dropped 3 bases, with 14 bases sitting between them. CDR3 DNA sequence: TGTGCCAGCAGCGCATCTTCCAGGAGCTACGAGCAGTACTTC. Amino acid sequence: CASSASSRSYEQYF.

J is TRBJ1-2 and V is TRBV27, with D unclear. V was clipped by 6 bases and J by 8 bases, with 10 bases between them. This CDR3 comprises 11 residues. Looked up from germline, CDR1 is MNHEY and CDR2 is SMNVEV (reference sequence). The CDR3 loop is CASRDEYGYTF. The DNA of the CDR3 is TGTGCCAGCAGGGACGAATACGGCTACACCTTC.

Here the CDR3 reads CASSLVTRIHGGYTF. The CDR3 DNA sequence: TGTGCCAGCAGTTTAGTAACCCGAATCCACGGTGGCTACACCTTC. The rearrangement links TRBV28 to TRBJ1-2; D gene unclear. V lost 2 bases, J lost 7 bases, and 17 bases lay in between. The CDR3 has 15 residues. Germline V lookup: CDR1 MDHEN, CDR2 SYDVKM.

This rearrangement joins TRBV16 to TRBJ1-1, with D unresolved. From germline, CDR1 is KGHSY and CDR2 FQNENV. This CDR3 is built from 11 residues. The V gene lost 5 bases and the J gene lost 7 bases, with 8 bases spanning the gap. The CDR3 protein is CASSAQLEAFF. In DNA form, the CDR3 reads TGTGCCAGCAGCGCCCAGCTTGAAGCTTTCTTT.

V is TRBV2 and J is TRBJ1-6, with a weak D call TRBD1 (5 bases). V dropped 7 bases and J dropped 0 bases, with 10 bases sitting between them. The CDR3 runs 15 residues. Germline CDR1 and CDR2: SNHLY and FYNNEI. Here the CDR3 reads CASTDDSSYNSPLHF. In nucleotides, the CDR3 is TGTGCCAGCACCGATGACAGCTCCTATAATTCACCCCTCCACTTT.

V is TRBV9 and J is TRBJ1-3; D is uncertain. Germline V CDR1 and CDR2: SGDLS, YYNGEE. The CDR3 length is 15 residues. With 4 bases removed from V and 0 bases from J, the gap between germline ends came to 11 bases. The CDR3 loop reads CASSPAPGSGNTIYF. The CDR3 DNA is TGTGCCAGCAGCCCCGCCCCGGGCTCTGGAAACACCATATATTTT.

This clone showed up just once. The chain combines TRBV7-9 with TRBJ1-4; D gene unclear. The V gene lost 3 bases and the J gene lost 8 bases, with 4 bases spanning the gap. The V gene's germline CDR1 is SEHNR and CDR2 FQNEAQ (reference sequence). The CDR3 has 11 residues. The CDR3 DNA is TGTGCCAGCAGCTTTGGGGAAAAACTGTTTTTT. Translated, it gives CASSFGEKLFF. Combining the CDR3 with reference TRBV7-9 and TRBJ1-4 gives the whole variable domain DTGVSQNPRHKITKRGQNVTFRCDPISEHNRLYWYRQTLGQGPEFLTYFQNEAQLEKSRLLSDRFSAERPKGSFSTLEIQRTEQGDSAMYLCASSFGEKLFFGSGTQLSVL.

The rearrangement joins TRBV5-8 to TRBJ2-3; D is perhaps TRBD2 (7 bases). Germline loops: CDR1 SGHTS, CDR2 YDEGEE. This CDR3 is 14 amino acids long. V lost 7 bases and J 2 bases, leaving 14 bases between the germline ends. DNA of the CDR3: TGTGCCAGCGAATTCGGGGGGCTCACAGATACGCAGTATTTT. As protein: CASEFGGLTDTQYF.

The rearrangement links TRBV7-9 to TRBJ2-5, with D unresolved. V shed 0 bases and J shed 5 bases, with 4 bases lying between them. Germline V gives CDR1 SEHNR, CDR2 FQNEAQ (reference sequence). The CDR3 has 12 amino acids. The chain's CDR3 is CASSLAPETQYF. CDR3 nucleotide sequence: TGTGCCAGCAGCTTAGCGCCCGAGACCCAGTACTTC.

This chain connects TRBV7-8 to TRBJ2-1; D may match TRBD1 or TRBD2 (5 bases each). The germline gives CDR1 SGHVS, CDR2 FQNEAQ. Between the trimmed V and J ends, which lost 2 bases and 9 bases, there was a span of 23 bases. The length of the CDR3 is 17 residues. For the CDR3, the DNA is TGTGCCAGCAGCTTACTAGGGAGTGGGGCAAGGATGGGTGAGCAGTTCTTC. It specifies CASSLLGSGARMGEQFF.

This clone was observed a few times. The rearrangement joins TRBV7-3 to TRBJ2-5; TRBD2 matches at 7 bases. The germline V gene has CDR1 SGHTA and CDR2 FQGTGA. The CDR3 sequence is 15 residues long. V shed 3 bases, J shed 3 bases, and the junction held 7 bases outside the gene matches. This CDR3 is CASSFLVGGKETQYF. As DNA, the CDR3 is TGTGCCAGCAGCTTCCTAGTGGGGGGGAAAGAGACCCAGTACTTC.

The chain carries TRBV27 and TRBJ1-1, with D unresolved. The length of the CDR3 is 13 residues. V was trimmed by 3 bases and J by 10 bases, leaving 15 bases between them. Germline V gene data show CDR1 as MNHEY and CDR2 as SMNVEV (reference sequence). CDR3 sequence reads: CASSLGGNEGAFF. CDR3 DNA: TGTGCCAGCAGTTTGGGCGGCAACGAGGGAGCTTTCTTT.

Points on this clone: Other DNA sequences in this sample translate to the same CDR3. The rearrangement joins TRBV9 to TRBJ1-1; 8 bases align to TRBD1. The V gene's germline CDR1 is SGDLS and CDR2 YYNGEE. The CDR3 has 15 residues. The V and J ends lost 2 bases and 6 bases, in that order; junction bases with no gene match: 9. The CDR3 nucleotides are TGTGCCAGCAGCGTGGTTGGACAGGGACTTTCTGAAGCTTTCTTT. This codes for CASSVVGQGLSEAFF.

This clone was seen only a few times. The chain employs TRBV9 and TRBJ1-1; TRBD1 is a possible D gene (6 bases). The CDR3 consists of 15 residues. V shed 4 bases and J shed 3 bases, with 16 bases lying between them. Germline lookup yields CDR1 SGDLS and CDR2 YYNGEE. This chain's CDR3 is CASSLQQGTYTEAFF. CDR3 sequence (DNA): TGTGCCAGCAGCCTCCAACAGGGTACGTACACTGAAGCTTTCTTT.

The chain is built from TRBV9 and TRBJ1-1; the D gene is possibly TRBD1 (6 bases). The CDR3 extends over 16 amino acids. The V and J ends lost 3 bases and 2 bases respectively, with 17 bases between them. Germline V gene lookup returns CDR1 SGDLS and CDR2 YYNGEE. The CDR3 reads CASSDPKAGTNTEAFF. For the CDR3, the DNA is TGTGCCAGCAGCGATCCCAAGGCAGGGACAAACACTGAAGCTTTCTTT.

The chain is built from TRBV11-2 and TRBJ2-3; D possibly corresponds to TRBD1 (6 bases). This CDR3 spans 18 amino acids. Trimming left V 1 base short and J 2 bases short, with 19 bases between. Germline CDR1 reads SGHAT; CDR2 reads FQNNGV. The CDR3 spells CASSLVGAGKGLTDTQYF. The CDR3 DNA reads as TGTGCCAGCAGCTTAGTGGGGGCAGGGAAAGGTCTCACAGATACGCAGTATTTT.

The genes are TRBV12-5 and TRBJ1-1; unclear D gene. The CDR3 consists of 11 residues. Trimming shortened V by 5 bases and J by 5 bases, and 6 bases separated the two germline ends. Germline-derived CDR1 and CDR2 are LGHNT and FRNRAP. The CDR3 sequence: CASGPATEAFF. CDR3 nucleotide sequence: TGTGCTAGTGGTCCGGCGACTGAAGCTTTCTTT.

The rearrangement links TRBV13 to TRBJ2-1; tentatively, D is TRBD1 or TRBD2 (8 bases each). Germline V gene data show CDR1 as PRHDT and CDR2 as FYEKMQ (reference sequence). V lost 5 bases and J 4 bases, leaving 24 bases between the germline ends. This CDR3 region has 18 residues. CDR3 amino acids: CASSRTGTSGGPYNEQFF. Here the CDR3 DNA reads TGTGCCAGCAGCCGGACAGGGACTAGTGGGGGCCCGTACAATGAGCAGTTCTTC.

This clone was seen just once. The chain has TRBV5-4 and TRBJ2-1, with D possibly being TRBD2 (5 bases). This CDR3 has 13 residues. Germline V lookup: CDR1 SGHNT, CDR2 YYREEE (reference sequence). Trimming shortened V by 4 bases and J by 6 bases, and 11 bases separated the two germline ends. The CDR3 nucleotides are TGTGCCAGCAGCCTATGGGAGATCAATGAGCAGTTCTTC. Translation: CASSLWEINEQFF. The full variable domain, in which reference TRBV5-4 and TRBJ2-1 provide the parts outside the CDR3, is ETGVTQSPTHLIKTRGQQVTLRCSSQSGHNTVSWYQQALGQGPQFIFQYYREEENGRGNFPPRFSGLQFPNYSSELNVNALELDDSALYLCASSLWEINEQFFGPGTRLTVL.

This clone was counted only a few times. The chain combines TRBV7-6 with TRBJ1-3; D is uncertain. Germline CDR1 reads SGHVS; CDR2 reads FNYEAQ. V gave up 0 bases and J gave up 4 bases, with 10 bases separating them. The CDR3 length is 15 residues. CDR3: CASSLASAAGNTIYF. For the CDR3, the DNA is TGTGCCAGCAGCTTAGCGTCGGCTGCGGGAAACACCATATATTTT.

The V and J genes are TRBV7-9 and TRBJ2-5; possibly TRBD2 for D (6 bases). CDR3 size: 15 residues. CDR1 SEHNR and CDR2 FQNEAQ come from the germline V gene (reference sequence). Trimming took off 5 bases at V and 2 bases at J, with 15 bases between the two ends. CDR3 loop: CASSPPGLGQETQYF. CDR3 sequence (DNA): TGTGCCAGCAGCCCACCGGGACTGGGGCAAGAGACCCAGTACTTC.

This rearrangement joins TRBV19 to TRBJ1-3; the D is unclear. The V and J ends lost 7 bases and 0 bases respectively, with 19 bases between them. CDR1 is LNHDA and CDR2 is SQIVND in the germline V gene (reference sequence). The CDR3 runs to 17 residues. In DNA, the CDR3 is TGTGCCAGTATTCGGGATGTTGCCTCATCCTCTGGAAACACCATATATTTT. Its protein is CASIRDVASSSGNTIYF.

The gene calls are TRBV2 and TRBJ1-2; TRBD1 aligns across 8 bases. V shed 2 bases and J 2 bases; nucleotides not matched to a gene: 7. Germline V CDR1 and CDR2: SNHLY, FYNNEI. The CDR3 totals 16 residues. The CDR3 DNA follows: TGTGCCAGCAGTGAAACGAGGACAGGGTCCAACTATGGCTACACCTTC. Amino acid sequence: CASSETRTGSNYGYTF.

A few counts support this clone. The chain joins TRBV7-9 to TRBJ2-5, with D maybe TRBD2 (5 bases). CDR3 size: 15 residues. Trimming left V 8 bases short and J 7 bases short, with 23 bases between. CDR1 and CDR2 from the germline V gene are SEHNR and FQNEAQ (reference sequence). The CDR3 coding sequence is TGTGCCAGCGGGATCAATCGGGGATTTTTTAGGACCCAGTACTTC. Protein: CASGINRGFFRTQYF.

The chain has TRBV10-3 and TRBJ2-3, with 7 positions matching TRBD1. Looked up from germline, CDR1 is ENHRY and CDR2 is SYGVKD. With V trimmed by 8 bases and J by 5 bases, 10 bases remained unmatched. The CDR3 runs to 14 residues. In DNA, the CDR3 is TGTGCCATCTTAGACAGGGCAGAGAAAGATACGCAGTATTTT. Amino acid sequence: CAILDRAEKDTQYF.

The genes are TRBV7-3 and TRBJ2-1; 7 bases are a match to TRBD1. In germline, CDR1 is SGHTA, CDR2 FQGTGA. This CDR3 spans 16 amino acids. Trimming at V came to 4 bases and at J to 2 bases, leaving 8 bases not matched to a gene. CDR3 amino acids: CASSSSTGTTYNEQFF. In DNA, the CDR3 is TGTGCCAGCAGCTCCTCGACAGGGACCACCTACAATGAGCAGTTCTTC.

This chain uses TRBV27 with TRBJ1-2; TRBD1 matches 12 bases. The CDR3 length is 15 residues. CDR1 is MNHEY and CDR2 is SMNVEV in the germline V gene (reference sequence). Trimming removed 8 bases from V and 8 bases from J; junction bases left unmatched: 12. CDR3 protein: CASSGTGGGGLGYTF. As DNA, the CDR3 is TGTGCCAGCTCCGGGACAGGGGGCGGGGGATTGGGCTACACCTTC.